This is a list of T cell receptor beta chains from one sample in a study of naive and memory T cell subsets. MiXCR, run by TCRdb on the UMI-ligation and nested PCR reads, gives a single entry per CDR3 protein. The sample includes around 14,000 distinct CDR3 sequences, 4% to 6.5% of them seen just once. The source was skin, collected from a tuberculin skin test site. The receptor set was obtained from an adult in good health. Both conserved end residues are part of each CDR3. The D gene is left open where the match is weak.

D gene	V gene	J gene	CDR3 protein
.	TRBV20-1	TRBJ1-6	CSARADGRNSPLHF
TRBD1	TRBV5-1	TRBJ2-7	CASGDRTYEQYF
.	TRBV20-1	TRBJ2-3	CSAQPGGTDTQYF
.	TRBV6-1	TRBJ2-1	CASSEVRGSYNEQFF
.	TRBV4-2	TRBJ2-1	CASSQEVRLKGEQFF
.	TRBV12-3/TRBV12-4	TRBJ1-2	CASSTSASYGYTF
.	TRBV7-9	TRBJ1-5	CASSDRDPFGIDQPQHF
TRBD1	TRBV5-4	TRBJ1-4	CASSLPYGQGTNEKLFF
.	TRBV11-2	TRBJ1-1	CASSSFQGLGTEAFF
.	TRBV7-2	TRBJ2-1	CASSLRVDEQFF
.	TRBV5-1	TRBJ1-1	CASAADINMNTEAFF
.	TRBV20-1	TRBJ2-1	CSAIRGGGGPYNEQFF
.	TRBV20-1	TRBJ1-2	CSARDLGGTRGGYTF
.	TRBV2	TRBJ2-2	CASKIGRSNTGELFF
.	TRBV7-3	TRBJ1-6	CASSVNSNSPLHF